The clone carrying this TCR beta chain was recorded a few times. Its cognate antigen is unknown. The source of the sample is a study of post-analysis software for immune sequencing data. The overall study: Courses of disease covered relapsing-remitting, secondary progressive and progressive-relapsing multiple sclerosis. General study points: When patients were compared with controls, about five TRBV segments were more frequent, TRBV5-6, TRBV5-1 and TRBV20-1 among them. A significant reduction in normalized Chao1 diversity was observed in multiple sclerosis patients versus controls. Batch-matched samples strongly co-clustered by F measure.

Unique molecular identifiers were carried by the TCR beta cDNA libraries. Yield was some 500,000 cDNA molecules from approximately 0.95 to 9.8 million T cells. TCRdb reanalysed the PCR reads using MiXCR and keeps one entry per CDR3 protein. The sample yields roughly 570,000 distinct CDR3 sequences, under 40% seen once. V was trimmed by 0 bases and J by 0 bases, leaving 12 bases between them. Germline-derived CDR1 and CDR2 are DFQATT and SNEGSKA (reference sequence). The CDR3 sequence is 16 residues long. The origin of this receptor is a girl aged 2-17 years with multiple sclerosis. Sequencing input: blood. The chain employs TRBV20-1 and TRBJ1-5; D not resolved. The CDR3 DNA follows: TGCAGTGCTAGAGAGGCCAAAGGAGTTAGCAATCAGCCCCAGCATTTT. This gives the protein CSAREAKGVSNQPQHF.